This passage covers 9 T cell receptor beta chains from one sample sequenced in a study of early T cells in non-severe SARS-CoV-2 infection. TCRdb re-analysed the 5' RACE reads in MiXCR, keeping a single row per CDR3 protein. The sample includes 60,000 or so distinct CDR3 sequences, roughly 9% of them seen just once. Sequencing input: whole blood. The receptors originated from an adult who was a healthcare worker with PCR-confirmed SARS-CoV-2 infection or an uninfected control (not recorded which).

The chain links TRBV5-1 to TRBJ1-6; the D is unclear. The V end was cut by 2 bases, the J end by 6 bases, with 6 bases between. CDR3 length: 13 residues. The V gene's germline CDR1 is SGHRS and CDR2 YFSETQ. The CDR3 spells CASSFRGNSPLHF. The CDR3 DNA follows: TGCGCCAGCAGCTTCCGGGGTAATTCACCCCTCCACTTT. Looking up the rest from reference TRBV5-1 and TRBJ1-6 gives the full variable domain: KAGVTQTPRYLIKTRGQQVTLSCSPISGHRSVSWYQQTPGQGLQFLFEYFSETQRNKGNFPGRFSGRQFSNSRSEMNVSTLELGDSALYLCASSFRGNSPLHFGNGTRLTVT.

The chain links TRBV5-1 to TRBJ1-2, with D maybe TRBD1 (6 bases). Trimming removed 4 bases from V and 1 base from J, with 20 bases in between. Germline V CDR1 and CDR2: SGHRS, YFSETQ. The CDR3 is 17 amino acids. CDR3 DNA sequence: TGCGCCAGCAGCCCACAGGGAGCCCCACTAATTAACTATGGCTACACCTTC. Translating it yields CASSPQGAPLINYGYTF. Together with reference TRBV5-1 and TRBJ1-2, the CDR3 gives the full variable domain: KAGVTQTPRYLIKTRGQQVTLSCSPISGHRSVSWYQQTPGQGLQFLFEYFSETQRNKGNFPGRFSGRQFSNSRSEMNVSTLELGDSALYLCASSPQGAPLINYGYTFGSGTRLTVV.

This clonotype was observed at least ten times. The chain combines TRBV4-1 with TRBJ2-3, with D perhaps TRBD2 (6 bases). The CDR3 is made up of 15 amino acids. Deletions cut 2 bases from V and 6 bases from J, with 15 bases between. The germline CDR1 and CDR2 sequences are MGHRA and YSYEKL. CDR3 in amino acids: CASSQFPSGADTQYF. The CDR3 nucleotides read TGCGCCAGCAGCCAATTTCCCTCGGGAGCCGATACGCAGTATTTT.

This chain uses TRBV12-3 or TRBV12-4 with TRBJ2-1; 11 bases align to TRBD2. V lost 7 bases and J lost 12; bases outside the gene matches: 5. This CDR3 is built from 12 residues. This chain's CDR3 is CASTLAGGGQFF. In DNA form, the CDR3 reads TGTGCCAGCACCCTAGCGGGGGGCGGGCAGTTCTTC.

This clonotype turned up a few times. The chain links TRBV9 to TRBJ1-1; tentative D call: TRBD1 (5 bases). V was pared by 4 bases and J by 2 bases, with 12 bases between. The length of the CDR3 is 14 residues. Germline V gene sequence: CDR1 SGDLS, CDR2 YYNGEE. Written as DNA, the CDR3 is TGTGCCAGCAGCATCACAGGAAGTAACACTGAAGCTTTCTTT. It encodes CASSITGSNTEAFF. The full variable domain, in which reference TRBV9 and TRBJ1-1 provide the parts outside the CDR3, is DSGVTQTPKHLITATGQRVTLRCSPRSGDLSVYWYQQSLDQGLQFLIQYYNGEERAKGNILERFSAQQFPDLHSELNLSSLELGDSALYFCASSITGSNTEAFFGQGTRLTVV.

In its sample, this clonotype was seen a few times. The rearrangement uses TRBV29-1 and TRBJ1-4, with D possibly TRBD1 on 5 matching bases. The germline CDR1 and CDR2 sequences are SQVTM and ANQGSEA. The CDR3 has 11 amino acids. V dropped 2 bases and J dropped 10 bases, with 8 bases sitting between them. This chain's CDR3 is CSVEQDRKLFF. DNA of the CDR3: TGCAGCGTTGAACAAGACAGAAAACTGTTTTTT.

The chain has TRBV19 and TRBJ1-1; no clear D gene. CDR3 size: 13 residues. Trimming removed 6 bases at V and 1 base at J, with 9 bases between. Germline CDR1 LNHDA, CDR2 SQIVND (reference sequence). DNA of the CDR3: TGTGCCAGTAGCCTACAGCAGAACACTGAAGCTTTCTTT. It encodes CASSLQQNTEAFF.

In this sample, this clonotype turned up many times. This chain connects TRBV5-1 to TRBJ2-1, with 9 positions matching TRBD1. Germline CDR1 and CDR2: SGHRS and YFSETQ. V lost 4 bases, J lost 9 bases, and 5 bases stayed unmatched. The CDR3 totals 13 residues. CDR3 DNA: TGCGCCAGCAGCAAATCACAGGGGGCTGAGCAGTTCTTC. As protein: CASSKSQGAEQFF. Full variable domain (missing parts from reference TRBV5-1 and TRBJ2-1): KAGVTQTPRYLIKTRGQQVTLSCSPISGHRSVSWYQQTPGQGLQFLFEYFSETQRNKGNFPGRFSGRQFSNSRSEMNVSTLELGDSALYLCASSKSQGAEQFFGPGTRLTVL.

The chain has TRBV20-1 and TRBJ2-5, with a possible D match to TRBD2 (6 bases). V shed 2 bases and J shed 2 bases, with 15 bases lying between them. CDR1 and CDR2 from the germline V gene are DFQATT and SNEGSKA (reference sequence). CDR3 size: 15 residues. The CDR3 reads CSARSSVGGQETQYF. The CDR3 nucleotides read TGCAGTGCTAGATCCTCGGTGGGGGGACAAGAGACCCAGTACTTC.